This entry lists 26 T cell receptor beta chains sequenced from one sample in a study of shared clonotypes between healthy human individuals. TCRdb's copy holds only in-frame clones and misses some; the assay was immunoSEQ multiplex PCR. This sample has hundreds of thousands of clones, with around 73% found just once. The sample comprised memory CD4+ T cells sorted from blood. As to subset: CD45RA-negative fraction. All receptors come from a woman younger than 45 in good health.

The rearrangement uses TRBV5-6 and TRBJ2-1; D possibly corresponds to TRBD2 (6 bases). Germline CDR1 and CDR2: SGHDT and YYEEEE. The length of the CDR3 is 14 residues. V was pared by 0 bases and J by 13 bases, with 17 bases between. The CDR3 region is CASSLDAGRSSQFF. The CDR3 DNA reads as TGTGCCAGCAGCTTGGATGCGGGGAGGTCCTCTCAGTTCTTC.

This clone is a singleton in its sample. The rearrangement links TRBV28 to TRBJ1-2; TRBD1 might be the D (5 bases). Germline V lookup: CDR1 MDHEN, CDR2 SYDVKM. This CDR3 is 15 amino acids long. V lost 3 bases and J 5 bases, leaving 16 bases between the germline ends. CDR3 in amino acids: CASSFPSAGRYGYTF. CDR3 DNA sequence: TGTGCCAGCAGTTTCCCCTCCGCGGGACGGTATGGCTACACCTTC.

Points on this clone: This CDR3 is also generated by other DNA sequences in the sample. The CDR3 here is CASSPGLAGPYEQYF. The CDR3 DNA sequence: TGTGCCAGCTCACCGGGACTAGCGGGTCCCTACGAGCAGTACTTC. The V call is TRBV18, the J call TRBJ2-7, with 12 bases fitting TRBD2. CDR3 size: 15 residues. Germline trimming cut 3 bases from V and 2 bases from J; bases unmatched to any gene: 2. CDR1 KGHSH and CDR2 LQKENI come from the germline V gene. Together with reference TRBV18 and TRBJ2-7, the CDR3 gives the full variable domain: NAGVMQNPRHLVRRRGQEARLRCSPMKGHSHVYWYRQLPEEGLKFMVYLQKENIIDESGMPKERFSAEFPKEGPSILRIQQVVRGDSAAYFCASSPGLAGPYEQYFGPGTRLTVT.

This clone was detected once. The V call is TRBV15, the J call TRBJ2-1; 9 nucleotides line up with TRBD2. CDR3 length: 15 residues. The ends lost 0 bases at V and 10 bases at J; junction bases unmatched: 7. Per the germline V gene, CDR1 is LNHNV and CDR2 is YYDKDF (reference sequence). In DNA, the CDR3 is TGTGCCACCAGCAGAGAGCTGGGGACTAGCTCCGAGCAGTTCTTC. Translation: CATSRELGTSSEQFF.

This chain connects TRBV5-4 to TRBJ2-1, with 13 bases lining up with TRBD2. The CDR3 consists of 16 residues. Germline CDR1 SGHNT, CDR2 YYREEE (reference sequence). J gave up 3 bases and V 4 bases, and 4 bases lay outside the gene matches. The CDR3 region has the DNA TGTGCCAGCAGCAGAACTAGCGGGAGGGTCTACAATGAGCAGTTCTTC. This gives the protein CASSRTSGRVYNEQFF.

This clone was observed once. The rearrangement joins TRBV7-9 to TRBJ2-1, with unresolved D. This CDR3 region has 15 residues. Trimming left V 1 base short and J 0 bases short, with 7 bases between. Germline V gene sequence: CDR1 SEHNR, CDR2 FQNEAQ (reference sequence). The CDR3 here is CASSLDRGSYNEQFF. The CDR3 bases are TGTGCCAGCAGCTTAGACCGAGGCTCCTACAATGAGCAGTTCTTC.

As to this clone: It differs at one base from a far larger clone, so likely a read error. Other DNA sequences in this specimen translate into the identical CDR3. V gene TRBV9 combines with J gene TRBJ1-2; D call uncertain. The CDR3 consists of 14 residues. Trimming stripped 0 bases from V and 2 bases from J, with 8 bases between. Germline V lookup: CDR1 SGDLS, CDR2 YYNGEE. The CDR3 DNA reads TGTGCCAGCAGCGTAGGTTCAGAGAACTATGGCTACACCTTC. It is translated as CASSVGSENYGYTF.

The count of this clone is one. This chain joins TRBV15 and TRBJ2-6, with D unresolved. The CDR3 has 17 residues. The V end was cut by 1 base, the J end by 0 bases, with 10 bases between. Germline V gene data show CDR1 as LNHNV and CDR2 as YYDKDF (reference sequence). The CDR3 loop is CATSRVAVYSGANVLTF. CDR3 nucleotides: TGTGCCACCAGCAGAGTGGCGGTCTACTCTGGGGCCAACGTCCTGACTTTC.

The gene calls are TRBV7-8 and TRBJ2-7, with TRBD2 matching over 10 bases. This CDR3 has 17 residues. Germline loops: CDR1 SGHVS, CDR2 FQNEAQ. J gave up 4 bases and V 4 bases, and 13 bases lay outside the gene matches. The CDR3 DNA follows: TGTGCCAGCAGCTCCTCCGGGGGTAGCGGGAGGCTGTACGAGCAGTACTTC. It encodes CASSSSGGSGRLYEQYF.

This chain links TRBV5-4 with TRBJ2-5; 9 bases align to TRBD1. Germline V gene lookup returns CDR1 SGHNT and CDR2 YYREEE (reference sequence). The junction had 5 bases not matched to a gene; V was cut back by 4 bases and J by 4 bases. This CDR3 is 14 amino acids long. The CDR3 reads CASSAGQGIETQYF. Written as DNA, the CDR3 is TGTGCCAGCAGCGCGGGACAGGGTATAGAGACCCAGTACTTC.

The rearrangement joins TRBV7-7 to TRBJ2-5; 12 positions match TRBD2. This CDR3 is 16 amino acids long. Germline V gene lookup returns CDR1 SSHAT and CDR2 FNYEAQ (reference sequence). The junction had 7 bases not matched to a gene; V was cut back by 5 bases and J by 3 bases. CDR3 region: CASSMTSGSLKETQYF. CDR3 bases: TGTGCCAGCAGCATGACTAGCGGGAGTCTCAAAGAGACCCAGTACTTC. Supplemented by reference TRBV7-7 and TRBJ2-5, the full variable domain reads GAGVSQSPRYKVTKRGQDVTLRCDPISSHATLYWYQQALGQGPEFLTYFNYEAQPDKSGLPSDRFSAERPEGSISTLTIQRTEQRDSAMYRCASSMTSGSLKETQYFGPGTRLLVL.

As regards this clone: The same CDR3 also results from other DNA sequences found in this sample. The V gene is TRBV28, the J gene TRBJ1-5; TRBD1 agrees at 8 bases. V trimming: 5 bases; J trimming: 7 bases; junction bases outside the gene matches: 7. CDR3 length: 14 amino acids. CDR1 and CDR2 (germline): MDHEN, SYDVKM. CDR3 nucleotide sequence: TGTGCCAGCAGTAAGGACAGGGTAGGGCAGCCCCAGCATTTT. Translating it yields CASSKDRVGQPQHF. The variable domain in full, completed from reference TRBV28 and TRBJ1-5, reads DVKVTQSSRYLVKRTGEKVFLECVQDMDHENMFWYRQDPGLGLRLIYFSYDVKMKEKGDIPEGYSVSREKKERFSLILESASTNQTSMYLCASSKDRVGQPQHFGDGTRLSIL.

In DNA form, the CDR3 reads TGCGCCAGCAGCCCGCTCTCAAATACGCAGTATTTT. Protein product: CASSPLSNTQYF. The J gene is TRBJ2-3, the V gene TRBV5-1; no clear D. CDR1 is SGHRS and CDR2 is YFSETQ in the germline V gene. V lost 4 bases to trimming and J lost 7 bases, with 10 bases between them. This CDR3 has 12 residues.

The rearrangement uses TRBV29-1 and TRBJ1-3, with TRBD1 matching over 7 bases. V shed 1 base and J 4 bases; nucleotides not matched to a gene: 4. CDR3 length equals 14 residues. Germline assignment: CDR1 SQVTM and CDR2 ANQGSEA. In nucleotides, the CDR3 is TGCAGCGTTGAAGTTGGGACAGTCGGAAACACCATATATTTT. Translated: CSVEVGTVGNTIYF.

The chain combines TRBV21-1 with TRBJ1-2; the table names TRBD1, a call not compared with the DNA. TRBV21-1 is reported as a pseudogene. CDR3 length equals 13 residues. Here the CDR3 reads CARVIDRVEGYTF. In DNA form, the CDR3 reads TGTGCCAGGGTGATTGACAGGGTTGAGGGCTACACCTTC.

The chain carries TRBV19 and TRBJ2-3; 8 positions agree with TRBD2. V gave up 3 bases and J gave up 3 bases; unmatched junction bases: 5. CDR1 and CDR2 (germline): LNHDA, SQIVND (reference sequence). The CDR3 covers 15 residues. The CDR3 reads CASSIGTRSTDTQYF. The CDR3 nucleotides are TGTGCCAGTAGTATCGGGACTAGATCGACAGATACGCAGTATTTT.

This rearrangement joins TRBV4-2 to TRBJ1-1; D gene ambiguous. CDR1 and CDR2 from the germline V gene are LGHNA and YNFKEQ. This CDR3 has 17 amino acids. Trimming shortened V by 0 bases and J by 5 bases, and 19 bases separated the two germline ends. The CDR3 nucleotides are TGTGCCAGCAGCCAAGATCCTAGTAGTGGCGTCCAAACTGAAGCTTTCTTT. Its translation is CASSQDPSSGVQTEAFF.

This chain connects TRBV14 to TRBJ1-2; D might be TRBD1 (5 bases). CDR1 and CDR2 (germline): SGHDN, FVKESK. The CDR3 is 14 residues long. V lost 1 base and J lost 3, with 9 bases in between. DNA for the CDR3: TGTGCCAGCAGCCAAGCAGGGTTGGACTATGGCTACACCTTC. Translation: CASSQAGLDYGYTF.

The genes are TRBV5-1 and TRBJ2-3; tentative D call: TRBD2 (6 bases). Germline V gene lookup returns CDR1 SGHRS and CDR2 YFSETQ. The CDR3 is made up of 17 amino acids. Trimming took 0 bases from V and 0 from J, leaving 14 bases between them. The CDR3 loop is CASSLGLLAASTDTQYF. In nucleotides, the CDR3 is TGCGCCAGCAGCTTGGGACTACTAGCCGCTAGCACAGATACGCAGTATTTT.

The chain employs TRBV5-1 and TRBJ2-2; TRBD2 matches at 9 bases. CDR3 length: 17 residues. Germline loops: CDR1 SGHRS, CDR2 YFSETQ. The V and J ends lost 1 base and 3 bases, in that order; junction bases with no gene match: 7. The CDR3 coding sequence is TGCGCCAGCAGCTTGTCTGTAGCGGGAGTTGACACCGGGGAGCTGTTTTTT. It yields the protein CASSLSVAGVDTGELFF.

Comments on this clone: This likely traces to a read error, being one base from a far larger clone. J is TRBJ2-7 and V is TRBV29-1, with TRBD2 matching 10 bases. Germline V gene data show CDR1 as SQVTM and CDR2 as ANQGSEA. This CDR3 is built from 14 residues. V was clipped by 7 bases and J by 6 bases; unmatched bases: 12. In DNA, the CDR3 is TGCAGCGCCCGAAGGCCTAGCGGGAGCAGCGAGCAGTACTTC. Protein sequence: CSARRPSGSSEQYF.

The genes are TRBV9 and TRBJ1-2; TRBD1 might be the D (6 bases). V shed 3 bases and J shed 3 bases, with 9 bases lying between them. Germline V lookup: CDR1 SGDLS, CDR2 YYNGEE. CDR3 size: 13 residues. The CDR3 region is CASSAQGYYGYTF. The CDR3 DNA is TGTGCCAGCAGCGCACAGGGTTACTATGGCTACACCTTC.

The chain links TRBV23-1 to TRBJ1-5, with TRBD1 as a possible D gene (6 bases). TRBV23-1 is filed as an ORF, its function uncertain. The CDR3 spans 14 residues. V dropped 8 bases and J dropped 2 bases, with 13 bases sitting between them. The CDR3 here is CASPIGQRNQPQHF. CDR3 DNA sequence: TGCGCCAGCCCAATTGGACAGCGCAATCAGCCCCAGCATTTT.

Worth noting for this clone: Other DNA sequences in this specimen translate into the identical CDR3. The chain uses TRBV19 and TRBJ1-4, with unresolved D. Germline assignment: CDR1 LNHDA and CDR2 SQIVND (reference sequence). CDR3 length equals 15 residues. Trimming pared 1 base from V and 0 bases from J, leaving 6 bases between. The CDR3 here is CASSIVTTTNEKLFF. In DNA, the CDR3 is TGTGCCAGTAGTATAGTAACGACAACTAATGAAAAACTGTTTTTT.

The V call is TRBV12-2, the J call TRBJ2-7; the D call in the table, TRBD2, was not verified against the DNA. TRBV12-2 is an annotated pseudogene. The CDR3 covers 14 residues. CDR3 loop: CASRPQLAFHEQYF. CDR3 in DNA: TGTGCAAGTCGCCCACAACTAGCGTTCCACGAGCAGTACTTC.

The chain couples TRBV10-3 to TRBJ2-1; 10 bases align to TRBD2. The CDR3 runs to 14 residues. CDR1 ENHRY and CDR2 SYGVKD come from the germline V gene. Unmatched junction bases numbered 3, after V lost 4 bases and J lost 6 bases. CDR3: CAISASGGGNEQFF. The CDR3 DNA is TGTGCCATCAGTGCTAGCGGGGGTGGCAATGAGCAGTTCTTC.